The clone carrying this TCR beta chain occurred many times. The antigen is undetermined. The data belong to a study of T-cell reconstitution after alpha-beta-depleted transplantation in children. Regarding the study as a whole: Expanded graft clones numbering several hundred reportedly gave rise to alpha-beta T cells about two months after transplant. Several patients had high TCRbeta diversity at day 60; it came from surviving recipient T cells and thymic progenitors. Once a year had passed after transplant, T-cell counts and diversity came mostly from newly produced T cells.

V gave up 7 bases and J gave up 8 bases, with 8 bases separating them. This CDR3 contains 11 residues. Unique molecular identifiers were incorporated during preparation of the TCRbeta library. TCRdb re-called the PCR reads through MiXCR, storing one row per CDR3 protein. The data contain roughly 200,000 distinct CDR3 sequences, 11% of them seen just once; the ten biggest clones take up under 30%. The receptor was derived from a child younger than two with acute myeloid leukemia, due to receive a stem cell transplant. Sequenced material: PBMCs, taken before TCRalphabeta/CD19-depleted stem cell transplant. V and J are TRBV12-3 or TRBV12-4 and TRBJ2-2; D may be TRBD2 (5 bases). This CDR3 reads CASTGWGELFF. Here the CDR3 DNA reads TGTGCCAGCACGGGGTGGGGGGAGCTGTTTTTT.